Shown below are 25 T cell receptor beta chains from a single sample sequenced in a study of cytomegalovirus exposure and HLA in healthy donors. Primers included in the PCR were 60 Vbeta and 13 Jbeta primers. Profiling relied on immunoSEQ multiplex PCR, and the TCRdb table lists in-frame clones only, not all of them. The sample has 250,000 or so clones; 92% are singletons. Sequenced material: PBMCs. The receptors originated from a girl aged 2-10 years in good health and CMV-seronegative.

V gene TRBV6-1 combines with J gene TRBJ2-7; the match to TRBD1 covers 7 bases. Per germline, CDR1 MNHNS and CDR2 SASEGT. Trimming removed 2 bases from V and 1 base from J; junction bases left unmatched: 8. This CDR3 is built from 16 residues. In DNA form, the CDR3 reads TGTGCCAGCAGTGAATCCGAAATGACAGGGTCCTACGAGCAGTACTTC. Its protein is CASSESEMTGSYEQYF.

The chain has TRBV6-4 and TRBJ1-5; D uncertain. Trimming stripped 9 bases from V and 7 bases from J, with 13 bases between. The length of the CDR3 is 12 residues. CDR1 and CDR2 from the germline V gene are MRHNA and SNTAGT. For the CDR3, the DNA is TGTGCCAGACTCCACTCACCCCAGCCCCAGCATTTT. Protein: CARLHSPQPQHF.

The DNA of the CDR3 is TGCGCCAGCAGCTTGTTCGACAGGGGCGCAGGTTACGAGCAGTACTTC. Translation gives CASSLFDRGAGYEQYF. V usage is TRBV5-1 and J usage is TRBJ2-7, with 8 nucleotides matching TRBD1. Germline-derived CDR1 and CDR2 are SGHRS and YFSETQ. The V gene end was trimmed by 1 base and the J gene end by 4 bases; junction bases not matched to a gene: 10. The CDR3 sequence is 16 residues long.

This chain joins TRBV9 and TRBJ2-5; D is unresolved. CDR1 is SGDLS and CDR2 is YYNGEE in the germline V gene. CDR3 size: 13 residues. V was shortened by 3 bases and J by 3 bases, with 9 bases between the two germline ends. The DNA for the CDR3 is TGTGCCAGCAGCGGAAGCCCCGAAGAGACCCAGTACTTC. Protein sequence: CASSGSPEETQYF. Full variable domain (missing parts from reference TRBV9 and TRBJ2-5): DSGVTQTPKHLITATGQRVTLRCSPRSGDLSVYWYQQSLDQGLQFLIQYYNGEERAKGNILERFSAQQFPDLHSELNLSSLELGDSALYFCASSGSPEETQYFGPGTRLLVL.

J is TRBJ2-5 and V is TRBV19; 9 positions match TRBD1. CDR3 length: 15 amino acids. J gave up 5 bases and V 5 bases, and 9 bases lay outside the gene matches. The germline CDR1 and CDR2 sequences are LNHDA and SQIVND (reference sequence). CDR3 sequence: CASSLPGQGEETQYF. The DNA for the CDR3 is TGTGCCAGTAGTCTGCCGGGACAGGGTGAGGAGACCCAGTACTTC.

In this sample, this clone turned up a few times. V usage is TRBV5-4 and J usage is TRBJ1-1; no firm D call. CDR3 length equals 15 residues. V was pared by 1 base and J by 3 bases, with 13 bases between. CDR1 is SGHNT and CDR2 is YYREEE in the germline V gene (reference sequence). The CDR3 DNA sequence: TGTGCCAGCAGCTTGAATGCGGATGGGTACACTGAAGCTTTCTTT. Translated: CASSLNADGYTEAFF.

V and J are TRBV28 and TRBJ1-4, with a tentative D call TRBD1 (5 bases). V was pared by 5 bases and J by 8 bases, with 18 bases between. Germline V gene sequence: CDR1 MDHEN, CDR2 SYDVKM. The CDR3 covers 15 residues. In nucleotides, the CDR3 is TGTGCCAGCAGTCTCCGACAGACCCTGGGGGAAAAACTGTTTTTT. Translating gives CASSLRQTLGEKLFF.

This clone showed up just a few times. V and J are TRBV6-1 and TRBJ1-2; no clear D. V dropped 1 base and J dropped 2 bases, with 11 bases sitting between them. This CDR3 is built from 15 residues. Germline V gene sequence: CDR1 MNHNS, CDR2 SASEGT. The DNA of the CDR3 is TGTGCCAGCAGTGAAGAACCAGGCTCGAACTATGGCTACACCTTC. This translates into CASSEEPGSNYGYTF.

This chain joins TRBV6-1 and TRBJ2-5; 8 bases are a match to TRBD1. TRBJ2-7 explains the end of the DNA better; the J call may be wrong. Germline CDR1 MNHNS, CDR2 SASEGT. This CDR3 comprises 15 residues. DNA for the CDR3: TGTGCCAGCAGCGCCAGGCCACAGGGGGACTACGAGCAGTACTTC. Amino acids: CASSARPQGDYEQYF.

The chain is built from TRBV9 and TRBJ1-2, with 7 bases lining up with TRBD1. The germline CDR1 and CDR2 sequences are SGDLS and YYNGEE. This CDR3 is built from 14 residues. V was pared by 3 bases and J by 3 bases, with 5 bases of the junction left unmatched. The CDR3 DNA reads TGTGCCAGCAGCGAAGACGGGACAGACTATGGCTACACCTTC. Protein product: CASSEDGTDYGYTF.

In DNA form, the CDR3 reads TGTGCCAGCAGCGAGGACGGCGGGGGGGCGCGGGATACGCAGTATTTT. Encoded protein: CASSEDGGGARDTQYF. This chain joins TRBV7-6 and TRBJ2-3; the match to TRBD2 covers 9 bases. V was clipped by 5 bases and J by 6 bases; unmatched bases: 12. CDR1 and CDR2 (germline): SGHVS, FNYEAQ. This CDR3 region has 16 residues. Looking up the rest from reference TRBV7-6 and TRBJ2-3 gives the full variable domain: GAGVSQSPRYKVTKRGQDVALRCDPISGHVSLYWYRQALGQGPEFLTYFNYEAQQDKSGLPNDRFSAERPEGSISTLTIQRTEQRDSAMYRCASSEDGGGARDTQYFGPGTRLTVL.

In this sample, this clone turned up a few times. The rearrangement links TRBV5-4 to TRBJ1-1; TRBD1 aligns across 7 bases. The CDR3 covers 17 residues. V lost 4 bases, J lost 1 base, and 13 bases stayed unmatched. Germline V gene data show CDR1 as SGHNT and CDR2 as YYREEE (reference sequence). The CDR3 region has the DNA TGTGCCAGCAGCACGCAGGGCTACAGGGGAGGGAACACTGAAGCTTTCTTT. Protein: CASSTQGYRGGNTEAFF. The full variable domain, with the rest looked up from reference TRBV5-4 and TRBJ1-1, is ETGVTQSPTHLIKTRGQQVTLRCSSQSGHNTVSWYQQALGQGPQFIFQYYREEENGRGNFPPRFSGLQFPNYSSELNVNALELDDSALYLCASSTQGYRGGNTEAFFGQGTRLTVV.

This clone was observed a few times. The chain carries TRBV4-1 and TRBJ2-1; D is possibly TRBD2 (5 bases). Germline CDR1 is MGHRA and CDR2 is YSYEKL. The CDR3 loop spans 15 amino acids. Trimming removed 1 base at V and 8 bases at J, with 15 bases between. CDR3 DNA sequence: TGCGCCAGCAGCCAAGTACCAGGACGGGGAGATGAGCAGTTCTTC. This sequence encodes CASSQVPGRGDEQFF.

The chain combines TRBV28 with TRBJ1-5; TRBD1 aligns across 7 bases. CDR3 length: 14 residues. Germline CDR1 reads MDHEN; CDR2 reads SYDVKM. V gave up 3 bases and J gave up 7 bases; unmatched junction bases: 6. The CDR3 here is CASSLFDRDQPQHF. CDR3 coding DNA: TGTGCCAGCAGTTTGTTCGACAGGGACCAGCCCCAGCATTTT.

The chain couples TRBV10-2 to TRBJ2-2, with D perhaps TRBD1 (5 bases). CDR1 and CDR2 (germline): WSHSY, SAAADI. The CDR3 extends over 16 amino acids. V was shortened by 2 bases and J by 4 bases, with 14 bases between the two germline ends. The CDR3 coding sequence is TGCGCCAGCAGTGAGACCAGGGTTCGAGGCACCGGGGAGCTGTTTTTT. Amino acid sequence: CASSETRVRGTGELFF.

The chain links TRBV4-1 to TRBJ1-2; no definite D call. Trimming removed 2 bases from V and 8 bases from J, with 18 bases in between. The CDR3 covers 15 residues. The germline gives CDR1 MGHRA, CDR2 YSYEKL. CDR3 coding DNA: TGCGCCAGCAGCCAACCTCTCCGCCGCCTCGAGGGCTACACCTTC. It is translated as CASSQPLRRLEGYTF.

This clone was found a few times. The chain uses TRBV5-6 and TRBJ1-5; D unresolved. From germline, CDR1 is SGHDT and CDR2 YYEEEE. The CDR3 is 14 amino acids. Trimming left V 8 bases short and J 0 bases short, with 12 bases between. In DNA form, the CDR3 reads TGTGCCAGTTCGGACGGACTTAGCAATCAGCCCCAGCATTTT. This codes for CASSDGLSNQPQHF.

The gene calls are TRBV11-2 and TRBJ2-3, with 11 bases that match TRBD2. From germline, CDR1 is SGHAT and CDR2 FQNNGV. The CDR3 is 17 residues long. The V gene end was trimmed by 5 bases and the J gene end by 4 bases; junction bases not matched to a gene: 11. The CDR3 loop reads CASSARASGGFADTQYF. The CDR3 nucleotides are TGTGCCAGCAGCGCTAGGGCTAGCGGGGGGTTCGCAGATACGCAGTATTTT.

The chain couples TRBV5-1 to TRBJ2-2; 7 bases fit TRBD1. CDR3 length equals 13 residues. Germline CDR1 reads SGHRS; CDR2 reads YFSETQ. V gave up 3 bases and J gave up 5 bases; unmatched junction bases: 1. CDR3 in amino acids: CASSWGQTGELFF. DNA for the CDR3: TGCGCCAGCAGCTGGGGACAGACCGGGGAGCTGTTTTTT.

J is TRBJ2-1 and V is TRBV30; D perhaps matches TRBD2 (6 bases). Germline V gene sequence: CDR1 GTSNPN, CDR2 SVGIG (reference sequence). This CDR3 spans 15 amino acids. Trimming pared 2 bases from V and 7 bases from J, leaving 18 bases between. The CDR3, as DNA: TGTGCCTGGAGTTCCGGCGGGGCCCACTGGAATGAGCAGTTCTTC. Protein product: CAWSSGGAHWNEQFF.

The chain combines TRBV6-9 with TRBJ1-5; D might be TRBD1 (6 bases). The V and J ends lost 8 bases and 3 bases respectively, with 20 bases between them. The CDR3 sequence is 16 residues long. Germline lookup yields CDR1 MNHGY and CDR2 SVAAGI. For the CDR3, the DNA is TGTGCCAGCCCTGAAGAGGTAAACAGGGTCAATCAGCCCCAGCATTTT. It yields the protein CASPEEVNRVNQPQHF.

The chain joins TRBV19 to TRBJ2-2; 8 bases match TRBD1. The trim removed 7 bases at V and 1 base at J, leaving 5 bases unmatched. This CDR3 comprises 15 residues. CDR1 is LNHDA and CDR2 is SQIVND in the germline V gene (reference sequence). CDR3 residues: CASKTGTGNTGELFF. In DNA form, the CDR3 reads TGTGCCAGTAAGACCGGGACAGGGAACACCGGGGAGCTGTTTTTT.

This chain connects TRBV30 to TRBJ1-5; D uncertain. CDR3 length: 12 residues. Trimming took 5 bases from V and 3 from J, leaving 8 bases between them. Germline values: CDR1 GTSNPN, CDR2 SVGIG (reference sequence). The CDR3 is CAWSGNNQPQHF. CDR3 bases: TGTGCCTGGTCAGGAAACAATCAGCCCCAGCATTTT.

The chain couples TRBV5-1 to TRBJ2-3, with TRBD1 matching 7 bases. Germline V gene data show CDR1 as SGHRS and CDR2 as YFSETQ. CDR3 length: 18 amino acids. Losses at the gene ends were 5 bases for V and 2 bases for J; bases not matched to a gene: 17. The CDR3 nucleotides are TGCGCCAGCAGTCTTGCAAAGGGGGCTGGAGCCTCCACAGATACGCAGTATTTT. Its protein product is CASSLAKGAGASTDTQYF. The variable domain in full, completed from reference TRBV5-1 and TRBJ2-3, reads KAGVTQTPRYLIKTRGQQVTLSCSPISGHRSVSWYQQTPGQGLQFLFEYFSETQRNKGNFPGRFSGRQFSNSRSEMNVSTLELGDSALYLCASSLAKGAGASTDTQYFGPGTRLTVL.

The chain couples TRBV2 to TRBJ1-1; D is perhaps TRBD1 (5 bases). The CDR3 extends over 13 amino acids. Germline V gene lookup returns CDR1 SNHLY and CDR2 FYNNEI. The ends were cut back, 2 bases at V and 1 base at J, with 5 bases in the middle. The CDR3 loop is CASSETGNTEAFF. CDR3 DNA: TGTGCCAGCAGTGAAACAGGGAACACTGAAGCTTTCTTT.